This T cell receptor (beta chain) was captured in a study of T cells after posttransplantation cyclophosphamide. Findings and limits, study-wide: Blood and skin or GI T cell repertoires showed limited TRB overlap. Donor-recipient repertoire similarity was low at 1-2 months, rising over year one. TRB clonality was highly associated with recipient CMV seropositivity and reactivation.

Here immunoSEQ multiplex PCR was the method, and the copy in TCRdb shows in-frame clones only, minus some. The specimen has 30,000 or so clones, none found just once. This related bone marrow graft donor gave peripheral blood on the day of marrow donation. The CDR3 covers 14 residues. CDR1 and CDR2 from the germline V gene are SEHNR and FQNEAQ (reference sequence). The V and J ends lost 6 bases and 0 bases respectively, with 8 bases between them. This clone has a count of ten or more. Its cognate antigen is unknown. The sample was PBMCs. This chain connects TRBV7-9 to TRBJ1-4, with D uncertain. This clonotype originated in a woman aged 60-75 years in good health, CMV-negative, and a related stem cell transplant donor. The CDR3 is CASRKVATNEKLFF. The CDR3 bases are TGTGCCAGCAGAAAGGTCGCAACTAATGAAAAACTGTTTTTT.